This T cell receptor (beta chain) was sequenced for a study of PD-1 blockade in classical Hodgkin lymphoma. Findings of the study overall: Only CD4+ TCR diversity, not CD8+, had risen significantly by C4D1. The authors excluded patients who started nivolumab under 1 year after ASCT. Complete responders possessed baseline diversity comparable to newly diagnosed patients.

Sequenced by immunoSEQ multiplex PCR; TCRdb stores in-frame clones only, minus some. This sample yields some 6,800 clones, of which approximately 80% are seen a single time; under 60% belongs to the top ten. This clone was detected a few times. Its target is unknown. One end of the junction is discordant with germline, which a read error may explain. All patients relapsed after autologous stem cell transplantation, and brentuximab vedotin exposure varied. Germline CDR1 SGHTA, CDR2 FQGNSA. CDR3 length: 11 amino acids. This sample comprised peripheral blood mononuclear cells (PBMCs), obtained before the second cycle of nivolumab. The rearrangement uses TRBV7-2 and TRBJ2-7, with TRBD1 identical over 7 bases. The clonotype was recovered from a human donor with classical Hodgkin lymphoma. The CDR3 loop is CASSPDRVLDF. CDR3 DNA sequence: TGTGCCAGCAGCCCCGACAGGGTCCTGGACTTC.